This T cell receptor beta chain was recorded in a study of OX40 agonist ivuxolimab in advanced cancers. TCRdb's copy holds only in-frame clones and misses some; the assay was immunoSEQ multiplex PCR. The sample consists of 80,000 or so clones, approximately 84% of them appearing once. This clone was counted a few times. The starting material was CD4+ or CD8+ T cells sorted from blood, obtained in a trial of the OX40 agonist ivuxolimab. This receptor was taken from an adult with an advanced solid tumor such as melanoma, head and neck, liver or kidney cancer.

The CDR3 loop reads CASRGGLLTDTQYF. The CDR3 DNA follows: TGTGCCAGCAGAGGGGGACTACTCACAGATACGCAGTATTTT. This sequence joins TRBV9 and TRBJ2-3; D might be TRBD2 (7 bases). The CDR3 runs 14 residues. V shed 5 bases and J shed 2 bases, with 12 bases lying between them. CDR1 and CDR2 (germline): SGDLS, YYNGEE.